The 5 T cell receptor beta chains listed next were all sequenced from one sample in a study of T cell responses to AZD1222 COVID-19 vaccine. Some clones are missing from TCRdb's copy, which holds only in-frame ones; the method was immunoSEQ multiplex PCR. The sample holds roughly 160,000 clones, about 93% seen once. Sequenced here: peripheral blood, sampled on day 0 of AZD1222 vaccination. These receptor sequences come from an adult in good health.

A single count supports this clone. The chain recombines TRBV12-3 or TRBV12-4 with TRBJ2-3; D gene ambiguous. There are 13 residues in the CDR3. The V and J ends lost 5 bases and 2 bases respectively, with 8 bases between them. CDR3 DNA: TGTGCCAGCAGTACCCCACTCACAGATACGCAGTATTTT. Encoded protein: CASSTPLTDTQYF.

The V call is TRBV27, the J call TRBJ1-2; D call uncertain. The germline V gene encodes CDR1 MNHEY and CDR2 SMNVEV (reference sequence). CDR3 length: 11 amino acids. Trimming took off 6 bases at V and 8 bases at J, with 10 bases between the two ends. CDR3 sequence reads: CASSGVWGYTF. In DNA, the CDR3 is TGTGCCAGCAGCGGGGTTTGGGGCTACACCTTC.

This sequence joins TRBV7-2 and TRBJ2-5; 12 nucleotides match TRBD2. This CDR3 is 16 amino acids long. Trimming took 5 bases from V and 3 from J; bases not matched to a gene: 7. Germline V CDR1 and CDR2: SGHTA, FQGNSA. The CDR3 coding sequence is TGTGCCAGCAGCCCCTGGACTAGCGGGACCGAAGAGACCCAGTACTTC. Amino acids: CASSPWTSGTEETQYF.

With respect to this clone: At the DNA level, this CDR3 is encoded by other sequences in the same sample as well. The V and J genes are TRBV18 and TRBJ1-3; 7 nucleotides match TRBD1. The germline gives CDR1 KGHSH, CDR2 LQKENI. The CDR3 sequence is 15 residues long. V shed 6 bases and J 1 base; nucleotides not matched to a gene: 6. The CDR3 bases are TGTGCCAGCTCTCCCGGGACAGAGTCTGGAAACACCATATATTTT. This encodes CASSPGTESGNTIYF.

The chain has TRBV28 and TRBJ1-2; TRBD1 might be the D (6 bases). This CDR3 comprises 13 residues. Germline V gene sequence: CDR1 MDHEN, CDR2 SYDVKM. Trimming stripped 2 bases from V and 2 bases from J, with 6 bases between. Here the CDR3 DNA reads TGTGCCAGCAGTTTAGGGACAAACTATGGCTACACCTTC. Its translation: CASSLGTNYGYTF.